This T cell receptor beta chain was profiled in a study of vaccination and CD4 T cells after COVID-19. Background on the study: The interval from dose two to post-vaccine sampling had a median of about 66 days, and it ranged from 14 to 241. Notes on the study in general: A nonsignificant median increase from around 20 to 38 SARS-CoV-2-reactive clonotypes was observed.

Treatment indicated: 10-day PBMC culture with coronavirus spike peptide pools or control peptides (ViraFEST assay). After expanding antigen-specific T cells with peptide pools, ViraFEST sequenced their TCRs. The Oncomine TCR Beta short-read assay was applied to DNA of cultured CD4+ T cells. TCRdb itself ran the PCR reads through MiXCR, one entry per CDR3 protein. The data show approximately 21,000 distinct CDR3 sequences, with roughly 45% seen just once and 20% to 30% held by the top ten. CDR1 and CDR2 from the germline V gene are SEHNR and FQNEAQ (reference sequence). This CDR3 has 14 amino acids. The junction had 5 bases not matched to a gene; V was cut back by 5 bases and J by 8 bases. In its sample, this clonotype was seen a few times. The antigen is not known.

The source material was CD4+ T cells from blood, cultured in vitro, sampled before SARS-CoV-2 vaccination. The source is a human donor who had recovered from COVID-19. The chain joins TRBV7-9 to TRBJ1-6, with 8 bases identical to TRBD1. The chain's CDR3 is CASSEGQVYSPLHF. The CDR3 DNA follows: TGTGCCAGCAGCGAGGGACAGGTCTATTCACCCCTCCACTTT.